The 23 T cell receptor beta chains below come from one sample, sequenced in a study of cytomegalovirus exposure and HLA in healthy donors (dated by TCRdb to 2016 to 2017). Receptor amplification or capture employed the immunoSEQ multiplex PCR assay. This immuneACCESS table, as held by TCRdb, lists in-frame sequences with V and J called but not all clones. Of the missing ones, under half trace to an unresolved V gene in checked studies; the others have no known cause. This sample has around 74,000 clones in its table, and roughly 80% of those were observed once. 2.5% to 3% of the sample belongs to the ten largest clones. Sequencing was performed on PBMCs. The source is a man between 25 and 39 years old in good health and CMV-seronegative.

J is TRBJ1-1 and V is TRBV18; no reliable D call. V gave up 5 bases and J gave up 4 bases, with 14 bases separating them. Germline CDR1 is KGHSH and CDR2 is LQKENI. The CDR3 consists of 14 residues. The DNA for the CDR3 is TGTGCCAGCTCATACAGCTTCCGTCCCACTGAAGCTTTCTTT. It translates to CASSYSFRPTEAFF.

This clone was detected once. This rearrangement joins TRBV5-1 to TRBJ2-7, with D maybe TRBD2 (5 bases). Germline V CDR1 and CDR2: SGHRS, YFSETQ. The CDR3 runs to 14 residues. The V end lost 4 bases, the J end lost 3 bases, and 14 bases lay between the germline ends. CDR3 in DNA: TGCGCCAGCAGCGGGAGTTTCGGGGACTACGAGCAGTACGTC. Amino acid sequence: CASSGSFGDYEQYV.

V and J are TRBV9 and TRBJ2-3; a possible D gene is TRBD1 (6 bases). V shed 4 bases and J shed 1 base, with 19 bases lying between them. The germline V gene has CDR1 SGDLS and CDR2 YYNGEE. The CDR3 is made up of 17 amino acids. CDR3 sequence reads: CASSPQEGDPRTDTQYF. Here the CDR3 DNA reads TGTGCCAGCAGCCCCCAAGAGGGGGACCCCCGCACAGATACGCAGTATTTT.

This chain links TRBV27 with TRBJ2-2; 8 bases fit TRBD1. Looked up from germline, CDR1 is MNHEY and CDR2 is SMNVEV (reference sequence). J lost 7 bases, V lost 7 bases, and 8 bases had no gene match. There are 14 residues in the CDR3. DNA of the CDR3: TGTGCCAGCACCCTGCAGGGGGCCCTCGGGGAGCTGTTTTTT. Its translation: CASTLQGALGELFF.

The chain combines TRBV2 with TRBJ1-2; D is possibly TRBD1 (5 bases). The CDR3 sequence is 14 residues long. The germline V gene has CDR1 SNHLY and CDR2 FYNNEI. V lost 5 bases, J lost 1 base, and 11 bases lay in between. The CDR3 nucleotides read TGTGCCAGCAGTAGTAGGACACTTAACTATGGCTACACCTTC. It encodes CASSSRTLNYGYTF.

This clone was seen a few times. The genes are TRBV11-2 and TRBJ1-2, with 9 bases matching TRBD1. Looked up from germline, CDR1 is SGHAT and CDR2 is FQNNGV. Trimming at V came to 5 bases and at J to 6 bases, leaving 7 bases not matched to a gene. The CDR3 is 14 residues long. The CDR3 sequence: CASSRLRDRDGYTF. The CDR3 region has the DNA TGTGCCAGCAGCCGCCTCCGGGACAGGGATGGCTACACCTTC. The variable domain in full, completed from reference TRBV11-2 and TRBJ1-2, reads EAGVAQSPRYKIIEKRQSVAFWCNPISGHATLYWYQQILGQGPKLLIQFQNNGVVDDSQLPKDRFSAERLKGVDSTLKIQPAKLEDSAVYLCASSRLRDRDGYTFGSGTRLTVV.

The rearrangement joins TRBV27 to TRBJ1-2, with TRBD1 identical over 7 bases. This CDR3 has 12 amino acids. Germline assignment: CDR1 MNHEY and CDR2 SMNVEV (reference sequence). V lost 7 bases and J lost 7; bases outside the gene matches: 6. CDR3 sequence: CASKGAQIGYTF. The DNA of the CDR3 is TGTGCCAGCAAGGGGGCTCAAATTGGCTACACCTTC.

The rearrangement joins TRBV4-1 to TRBJ1-6, with 8 bases fitting TRBD1. The V and J ends lost 0 bases and 12 bases, in that order; junction bases with no gene match: 4. Germline CDR1 is MGHRA and CDR2 is YSYEKL. The CDR3 runs to 14 residues. CDR3 sequence: CASSQDHRGIPLHF. The CDR3 coding sequence is TGCGCCAGCAGCCAAGATCACAGGGGGATACCCCTCCACTTT.

The chain combines TRBV9 with TRBJ1-4; TRBD1 matches 9 bases. Germline V CDR1 and CDR2: SGDLS, YYNGEE. The length of the CDR3 is 16 residues. V gave up 0 bases and J gave up 8 bases; unmatched junction bases: 8. Here the CDR3 reads CASSVGVGQGKEKLFF. The CDR3 DNA reads as TGTGCCAGCAGCGTAGGGGTGGGACAGGGAAAGGAAAAACTGTTTTTT.

This rearrangement joins TRBV4-1 to TRBJ2-7; D is unresolved. The CDR3 consists of 16 residues. From germline, CDR1 is MGHRA and CDR2 YSYEKL. The ends were cut back, 1 base at V and 5 bases at J, with 18 bases in the middle. The DNA for the CDR3 is TGCGCCAGCAGCCAAGTCCCAGTTCCGTTATCCAACGAGCAGTACTTC. Protein sequence: CASSQVPVPLSNEQYF.

V usage is TRBV29-1 and J usage is TRBJ1-4; D is perhaps TRBD1 (6 bases). The V gene lost 7 bases and the J gene lost 3 bases, with 9 bases spanning the gap. Germline V CDR1 and CDR2: SQVTM, ANQGSEA. CDR3 size: 12 residues. The CDR3 protein is CSAGQPNEKLFF. CDR3 coding DNA: TGCAGCGCGGGACAACCTAATGAAAAACTGTTTTTT.

The V call is TRBV5-1, the J call TRBJ1-4; the D gene is possibly TRBD1 (5 bases). Trimming removed 0 bases from V and 8 bases from J, with 11 bases in between. The CDR3 consists of 14 residues. Looked up from germline, CDR1 is SGHRS and CDR2 is YFSETQ. The CDR3 here is CASSLDRGGEKLFF. The CDR3 nucleotides are TGCGCCAGCAGCTTGGATAGGGGAGGAGAAAAACTGTTTTTT.

The rearrangement links TRBV7-9 to TRBJ2-7; D unresolved. Germline V gives CDR1 SEHNR, CDR2 FQNEAQ (reference sequence). CDR3 length: 15 amino acids. Trimming pared 5 bases from V and 0 bases from J, leaving 14 bases between. The DNA for the CDR3 is TGTGCCAGCAGCCCCTTGACATTTAGCTCCTACGAGCAGTACTTC. Encoded protein: CASSPLTFSSYEQYF.

The chain has TRBV19 and TRBJ2-3, with TRBD2 as a possible D gene (5 bases). Germline V gene data show CDR1 as LNHDA and CDR2 as SQIVND (reference sequence). Between the trimmed V and J ends, which lost 3 bases and 9 bases, there was a span of 25 bases. The CDR3 runs to 17 residues. CDR3 bases: TGTGCCAGTAGTATCCTTCGCCCACTAGAAGGTCGGGCGACGCAGTATTTT. The encoded protein is CASSILRPLEGRATQYF.

The V and J genes are TRBV29-1 and TRBJ2-2; maybe TRBD1 (6 bases). The CDR3 is 14 residues long. Trimming shortened V by 7 bases and J by 0 bases, and 12 bases separated the two germline ends. The germline gives CDR1 SQVTM, CDR2 ANQGSEA. CDR3 bases: TGCAGCGGAAGACGGACAGCGAACACCGGGGAGCTGTTTTTT. Translation gives CSGRRTANTGELFF.

In DNA, the CDR3 is TGTGCCAGCAGCTTATATGAGACTAGGATGGAGACCCAGTACTTC. The encoded protein is CASSLYETRMETQYF. The gene calls are TRBV11-2 and TRBJ2-5, with D tentatively TRBD2 (6 bases). Germline V gene sequence: CDR1 SGHAT, CDR2 FQNNGV. The CDR3 is made up of 15 amino acids. The V end was cut by 2 bases, the J end by 5 bases, with 15 bases between.

The CDR3 sequence: CASSFSTGLSYEQYF. CDR3 nucleotides: TGTGCCAGCAGCTTCTCGACAGGACTCTCCTACGAGCAGTACTTC. The V call is TRBV7-2, the J call TRBJ2-7; weak D call: TRBD1 (6 bases). CDR3 size: 15 residues. V lost 3 bases and J 0 bases, leaving 12 bases between the germline ends. The germline CDR1 and CDR2 sequences are SGHTA and FQGNSA.

The V call is TRBV7-2, the J call TRBJ2-5; 7 nucleotides agree with TRBD1. Losses at the gene ends were 5 bases for V and 5 bases for J; bases not matched to a gene: 5. Germline lookup yields CDR1 SGHTA and CDR2 FQGNSA. The CDR3 sequence is 13 residues long. As DNA, the CDR3 is TGTGCCAGCAGCCTGACAGGGTTGGAGACCCAGTACTTC. It is translated as CASSLTGLETQYF. Drawing the rest from reference TRBV7-2 and TRBJ2-5, the complete variable domain is GAGVSQSPSNKVTEKGKDVELRCDPISGHTALYWYRQSLGQGLEFLIYFQGNSAPDKSGLPSDRFSAERTGGSVSTLTIQRTQQEDSAVYLCASSLTGLETQYFGPGTRLLVL.

J is TRBJ2-3 and V is TRBV7-9; 7 bases agree with TRBD2. V shed 3 bases and J 2 bases; nucleotides not matched to a gene: 5. The CDR3 covers 15 residues. Germline CDR1 is SEHNR and CDR2 is FQNEAQ (reference sequence). CDR3 in DNA: TGTGCCAGCAGCTTGCCGGGGGGTGCCACAGATACGCAGTATTTT. Amino acid sequence: CASSLPGGATDTQYF. The complete variable domain, with remaining parts taken from reference TRBV7-9 and TRBJ2-3, reads DTGVSQNPRHKITKRGQNVTFRCDPISEHNRLYWYRQTLGQGPEFLTYFQNEAQLEKSRLLSDRFSAERPKGSFSTLEIQRTEQGDSAMYLCASSLPGGATDTQYFGPGTRLTVL.

V and J are TRBV19 and TRBJ1-2, with TRBD1 as a possible D gene (6 bases). The CDR3 runs 12 residues. Between the trimmed V and J ends, which lost 9 bases and 6 bases, there was a span of 14 bases. The germline gives CDR1 LNHDA, CDR2 SQIVND (reference sequence). The CDR3 DNA is TGTGCCAGCATAACAGGGCTAGATGGCTACACCTTC. Translated: CASITGLDGYTF.

Only one count was recorded for this clone. The chain carries TRBV5-1 and TRBJ2-5, with 7 bases matching TRBD2. The ends lost 7 bases at V and 5 bases at J; junction bases unmatched: 11. Germline values: CDR1 SGHRS, CDR2 YFSETQ. CDR3 length: 14 amino acids. The CDR3: CASSLGGFDETQYF. CDR3 in DNA: TGCGCCAGCTCCCTCGGGGGGTTTGATGAGACCCAGTACTTC.

This sequence joins TRBV4-3 and TRBJ2-1; weak D call: TRBD1 (5 bases). V was shortened by 3 bases and J by 4 bases, with 19 bases between the two germline ends. The CDR3 has 17 residues. Germline V gene lookup returns CDR1 LGHNA and CDR2 YSLEER. CDR3 coding DNA: TGCGCCAGCAGCCAGGCCCGTAGGGGCCCCGTGTACAATGAGCAGTTCTTC. This codes for CASSQARRGPVYNEQFF.

The chain's CDR3 is CATSRGTSGSYNEQFF. The CDR3 bases are TGTGCCACCAGCAGGGGGACTAGCGGCTCCTACAATGAGCAGTTCTTC. The chain links TRBV15 to TRBJ2-1, with 11 bases lining up with TRBD2. CDR3 size: 16 residues. Unmatched junction bases numbered 1, after V lost 3 bases and J lost 0 bases. Germline CDR1 reads LNHNV; CDR2 reads YYDKDF (reference sequence).